These 2 T cell receptor beta chains were sequenced from one sample in a study of shared clonotypes between healthy human individuals (TCRdb year 2020). Receptor libraries were prepared by the immunoSEQ multiplex PCR assay. The immuneACCESS repertoire file appears here via TCRdb, limited to in-frame rearrangements. These files lack a portion of the clones; in checked studies, under half of the deficit traces to unresolved V genes, and the cause of the others is not known. The sample yields some 2,500,000 clones; roughly 93% were counted once. The biggest ten clones account for around 0.37% of the sample. Sequenced sample: naive CD4+ T cells from PBMCs. The cell subset or site label corresponds to: CD45RA+ positively selected. The receptors were sampled from a man between 18 and 29 years old in good health. Some clones in this sample may be carry-over from other donors' samples.

This clone was detected once. This sequence joins TRBV5-1 and TRBJ1-4, with TRBD1 matching over 10 bases. Germline CDR1 reads SGHRS; CDR2 reads YFSETQ. This CDR3 has 16 residues. With V trimmed by 3 bases and J by 8 bases, 10 bases remained unmatched. CDR3 nucleotide sequence: TGCGCCAGCAGCTCCAGCCTGACAGGGGGCCGGGAAAAACTGTTTTTT. It codes for CASSSSLTGGREKLFF. The variable domain in full, with the rest retrieved from reference TRBV5-1 and TRBJ1-4, is KAGVTQTPRYLIKTRGQQVTLSCSPISGHRSVSWYQQTPGQGLQFLFEYFSETQRNKGNFPGRFSGRQFSNSRSEMNVSTLELGDSALYLCASSSSLTGGREKLFFGSGTQLSVL.

V gene TRBV10-3 combines with J gene TRBJ2-2, with D unclear. The CDR3 consists of 12 residues. V was clipped by 0 bases and J by 7 bases, with 3 bases between them. CDR1 is ENHRY, CDR2 SYGVKD, per germline. CDR3 residues: CAISESDGELFF. The CDR3 DNA sequence: TGTGCCATCAGTGAGTCGGACGGGGAGCTGTTTTTT.